Included here is one TCR beta chain sequence, with context. Its antigen is not identified. The CDR3 consists of 13 residues. With 5 bases removed from V and 2 bases from J, the gap between germline ends came to 9 bases. CDR1 is LNHDA, CDR2 SQIVND, per germline (reference sequence). This sample is part of a study of T cell responses to AZD1222 COVID-19 vaccine. Study as a whole: Analysis merged second doses at about 4 or about 12 weeks.

Libraries were prepared by immunoSEQ multiplex PCR; TCRdb keeps only in-frame clonotypes and omits some of them. The table lists 150,000 or so clones, approximately 91% of them singletons. Study-level findings and limits: Donors, mostly white British, included more females; clonal diversity was possibly underestimated.

This sequence was found in an adult in good health. This chain joins TRBV19 and TRBJ2-5; D remains ambiguous. The sequenced sample was peripheral blood, obtained on day 0 of AZD1222 vaccination. CDR3: CASSPTIQETQYF. DNA of the CDR3: TGTGCCAGTAGTCCGACAATTCAAGAGACCCAGTACTTC. The full variable domain, in which reference TRBV19 and TRBJ2-5 provide the parts outside the CDR3, is DGGITQSPKYLFRKEGQNVTLSCEQNLNHDAMYWYRQDPGQGLRLIYYSQIVNDFQKGDIAEGYSVSREKKESFPLTVTSAQKNPTAFYLCASSPTIQETQYFGPGTRLLVL.